A single sample gave rise to the 14 T cell receptor beta chains below, sequenced in a study of cytomegalovirus exposure and HLA in healthy donors. PCR amplification relied on 60 Vbeta primers (plus 13 Jbeta primers). Assay used: immunoSEQ multiplex PCR; TCRdb lists only in-frame clones, some missing. Here the sample table reports over 100,000 clones. The specimen sequenced was PBMCs. These receptor sequences come from a woman between 40 and 50 years old in good health and CMV-seropositive.

The chain combines TRBV7-9 with TRBJ2-7; the match to TRBD2 covers 8 bases. The V gene's germline CDR1 is SEHNR and CDR2 FQNEAQ (reference sequence). The ends lost 7 bases at V and 6 bases at J; junction bases unmatched: 11. This CDR3 comprises 14 residues. This CDR3 is CASNPGGLWVEQYF. The DNA of the CDR3 is TGTGCCAGCAACCCGGGGGGGCTGTGGGTCGAGCAGTACTTC.

The chain has TRBV4-3 and TRBJ1-5; TRBD1 matches at 9 bases. This CDR3 is 16 amino acids long. CDR1 is LGHNA and CDR2 is YSLEER in the germline V gene. V lost 0 bases, J lost 10 bases, and 10 bases stayed unmatched. As DNA, the CDR3 is TGCGCCAGCAGCCAAGACCCGGGACAGGGAAAGCATCCCCAGCATTTT. Protein sequence: CASSQDPGQGKHPQHF.

This rearrangement joins TRBV7-9 to TRBJ1-1; possibly TRBD1 for D (6 bases). V was pared by 5 bases and J by 1 base, with 14 bases between. The CDR3 is 15 residues long. In germline, CDR1 is SEHNR, CDR2 FQNEAQ (reference sequence). CDR3 sequence reads: CASSVGQGTNTEAFF. The DNA for the CDR3 is TGTGCCAGCAGCGTCGGGCAGGGGACGAACACTGAAGCTTTCTTT.

The chain links TRBV28 to TRBJ2-7, with 8 bases that match TRBD1. J lost 2 bases, V lost 6 bases, and 3 bases had no gene match. CDR3 length: 13 amino acids. CDR1 and CDR2 from the germline V gene are MDHEN and SYDVKM. This CDR3 reads CASSRTGTYEQYF. The CDR3 DNA reads as TGTGCCAGCAGCAGGACAGGGACCTACGAGCAGTACTTC. The full variable domain, rest sourced from reference TRBV28 and TRBJ2-7, is DVKVTQSSRYLVKRTGEKVFLECVQDMDHENMFWYRQDPGLGLRLIYFSYDVKMKEKGDIPEGYSVSREKKERFSLILESASTNQTSMYLCASSRTGTYEQYFGPGTRLTVT.

This chain joins TRBV7-9 and TRBJ2-5; 11 bases align to TRBD2. The J segment lost 3 bases and the V segment lost 5 bases, leaving 11 bases of the junction unmatched. Germline-derived CDR1 and CDR2 are SEHNR and FQNEAQ (reference sequence). The CDR3 runs to 17 residues. The DNA for the CDR3 is TGTGCCAGCAGCCCCCTTCGTTTTAGCGGGAGGGAAGAGACCCAGTACTTC. Translated, it gives CASSPLRFSGREETQYF.

This sequence joins TRBV7-2 and TRBJ2-2, with 7 bases lining up with TRBD1. The J segment lost 2 bases and the V segment lost 2 bases, leaving 2 bases of the junction unmatched. CDR1 SGHTA and CDR2 FQGNSA come from the germline V gene. The CDR3 covers 15 residues. The DNA of the CDR3 is TGTGCCAGCAGCTTAAACAGGGGTAACACCGGGGAGCTGTTTTTT. Amino acids: CASSLNRGNTGELFF.

V and J are TRBV29-1 and TRBJ2-2; D is uncertain. The CDR3 has 14 amino acids. V was shortened by 6 bases and J by 5 bases, with 16 bases between the two germline ends. CDR1 SQVTM and CDR2 ANQGSEA come from the germline V gene. CDR3 sequence reads: CSVRVVGGTGELFF. DNA for the CDR3: TGCAGCGTCCGGGTGGTTGGCGGAACCGGGGAGCTGTTTTTT.

V and J are TRBV6-5 and TRBJ1-1; 8 nucleotides agree with TRBD1. The CDR3 is 15 amino acids. Per the germline V gene, CDR1 is MNHEY and CDR2 is SVGAGI. J was trimmed by 5 bases and V by 2 bases; bases with no gene match: 7. The DNA of the CDR3 is TGTGCCAGCAGTTACACCGGACAGGGCGGTACTGAAGCTTTCTTT. It codes for CASSYTGQGGTEAFF.

On this clone itself: Different DNA sequences within this sample yield the same CDR3. V is TRBV2 and J is TRBJ1-4; tentative D call: TRBD1 (5 bases). CDR3 length: 16 residues. Germline CDR1 is SNHLY and CDR2 is FYNNEI. Trimming left V 6 bases short and J 3 bases short, with 17 bases between. CDR3 DNA: TGTGCCAGCAGATATGGGGGGATCCAGGCTAATGAAAAACTGTTTTTT. It encodes CASRYGGIQANEKLFF.

V usage is TRBV9 and J usage is TRBJ1-5, with unresolved D. The V end was cut by 4 bases, the J end by 4 bases, with 12 bases between. Germline CDR1 is SGDLS and CDR2 is YYNGEE. The CDR3 covers 14 residues. For the CDR3, the DNA is TGTGCCAGCAGCTCCAAAGAGGGAAATCAGCCCCAGCATTTT. This gives the protein CASSSKEGNQPQHF.

The genes are TRBV6-5 and TRBJ1-4; perhaps TRBD1 as D (5 bases). Trimming cost V 2 bases and J 5 bases, with 12 bases left between them. The CDR3 loop spans 15 amino acids. Germline V gene sequence: CDR1 MNHEY, CDR2 SVGAGI. The CDR3 nucleotides are TGTGCCAGCAGTTACGGCGGGGGTAGAAATGAAAAACTGTTTTTT. Protein product: CASSYGGGRNEKLFF.

The chain is built from TRBV6-1 and TRBJ1-1; no clear D gene. This CDR3 spans 16 amino acids. With 3 bases removed from V and 0 bases from J, the gap between germline ends came to 14 bases. Germline V gene data show CDR1 as MNHNS and CDR2 as SASEGT. The CDR3 protein is CASSDLTRVVNTEAFF. In DNA form, the CDR3 reads TGTGCCAGCAGTGACCTCACCCGGGTCGTGAACACTGAAGCTTTCTTT.

In DNA form, the CDR3 reads TGTGCCAGCAGCGGTGGTTGGGGCTCCAGCACTGAAGCTTTCTTT. This gives the protein CASSGGWGSSTEAFF. The chain combines TRBV5-6 with TRBJ1-1, with D possibly matching TRBD1 (5 bases). The CDR3 runs to 15 residues. Germline-derived CDR1 and CDR2 are SGHDT and YYEEEE. Trimming stripped 4 bases from V and 4 bases from J, with 17 bases between.

The CDR3 spells CASSGGTGPYEQYF. The CDR3 DNA sequence: TGTGCCAGCAGCGGCGGGACAGGACCCTACGAGCAGTACTTC. V is TRBV9 and J is TRBJ2-7, with TRBD1 matching over 8 bases. Looked up from germline, CDR1 is SGDLS and CDR2 is YYNGEE. The CDR3 length is 14 residues. The junction had 4 bases not matched to a gene; V was cut back by 3 bases and J by 2 bases.